This T cell receptor beta chain was captured by sequencing in a study of glioma-infiltrating T cells. The study's findings and limits: Tissue-blood divergence was below expectation in non-neoplastic patients, above in gliomas. Only very few CDR3 sequences appeared in both tissue and blood.

V was trimmed by 8 bases and J by 2 bases, leaving 22 bases between them. The CDR3 totals 16 residues. Per germline, CDR1 LNHDA and CDR2 SQIVND (reference sequence). This clonotype showed up just a few times. Its specificity is unknown. Using RNA template, CDR3s of TCR alpha and beta were amplified with iRepertoire arm-PCR. TCRdb redid the calling of the multiplex PCR reads with MiXCR, one entry per CDR3 protein. The data contain roughly 120,000 distinct CDR3 sequences, roughly 24% of them singletons. The chain links TRBV19 to TRBJ2-7, with a possible D match to TRBD1 (5 bases). The TCR sequence derives from a human donor with low-grade glioma or glioblastoma, undergoing nonglioma brain surgery, or in good health (not recorded which). The sequenced sample consisted of glioma tissue, nonneoplastic brain tissue, or PBMCs (not recorded which). The CDR3 DNA follows: TGTGCCAGTTCCCGTTCGAAGGGGCCCTTCGCCTACGAGCAGTACTTC. It translates to CASSRSKGPFAYEQYF.